Here is one T cell receptor beta chain with its context. Its antigen specificity is not known. No base quality information exists; no much larger clone differs at one position. The CDR3 starts with the cysteine, ends with the phenylalanine, and has 20 residues. Here the CDR3 DNA is all that survives: 60 bases in frame from base 1. CDR1 MRHNA and CDR2 SNTAGT were looked up in the germline V gene. V is pruned by 2 bases and J by 2 bases, leaving 18 bases of the junction without a gene match. One collaborating source in Seattle enrolled patients during active infection and followed them longitudinally through the course of disease. Each collaborating institution followed its own protocols to collect whole blood in K2EDTA tubes. Collaborator samples were shipped for TCRbeta analysis as frozen whole blood, isolated PBMCs, or DNA extracted from either sample type. The sample originates from a study of blood T cell repertoires in COVID-19 (TCRdb year 2020). Describing the broader study: Collaborator samples came from the United States, Italy and Spain and covered acute and convalescent phases of COVID-19. The prospective study material was composed of cDNA or gDNA derived from T cells, B-cell-depleted T cells, or PBMCs. Deeply sampled blood TCRbeta repertoires from subjects exposed to, actively infected with, or recovered from COVID-19 were included in the dataset. The repertoires were released in a freely available public database meant as a resource for research on the immune response to SARS-CoV-2. The samples were drawn from the first 160 participants of the ongoing ImmuneRACE study and from 950 to 1,500 subjects provided by 6 global collaborators. The sample metadata nearly always contained a de-identified subject ID, COVID-19 status, age in years and sex. Where available, HLA class I and class II types were taken from metadata supplied by the sample provider and were not determined by assay-based typing. The paper as a whole reports these results and caveats: How much clinical and demographic metadata was included differed by source and by participant, and the metadata was provided uncurated.

TCRbeta CDR3 regions were amplified from genomic DNA using the immunoSEQ Assay, a bias-controlled multiplex PCR. As for the original processing: Within the assay, amplification of reference gene primers was used to estimate how many nucleated cells each sample contained. To quantify the absolute abundance of each unique TCRbeta CDR3 rearrangement, sequence reads were collapsed and filtered. For each sample, productive Simpson clonality was calculated as the square root of Simpson's diversity index over productive rearrangements. Drawn from immuneACCESS, this table holds only the in-frame rearrangements with V and J called that TCRdb kept. Clones are partly lost; checked studies trace under half to an unresolved V gene and leave the rest unexplained. V and J calls and clone size are those listed in that table; D and trimming were worked out from the DNA. This sample has roughly 310,000 clones in its table, and 75% to 90% of those were observed once. The top ten hold less than 3.5% of the sample.

The V gene is TRBV6-4 and the J gene is TRBJ2-7; a stretch of 10 junction bases matches TRBD2. The TCR sequence derives from a woman in her 30s with COVID-19, enrolled during active disease. Sequencing used peripheral blood. This receptor carries the CDR3 CASSDGGLAAYTGGAYEQYF. The sequenced DNA is TGTGCCAGCAGTGACGGCGGACTAGCGGCGTACACGGGAGGGGCCTACGAGCAGTACTTC.